This TCR beta chain was recovered during a study of human T cells and chemical hapten exposure. Time point noted: patch test 1, 2 weeks after DPC sensitization. Treatment noted: therapeutic diphenylcyclopropenone sensitization with weekly scalp DPC. Donation of samples came from alopecia patients who were 18 to 70 years old and suitable for DPC. This clonotype was counted at least ten times. What it binds is unknown. V shed 1 base and J shed 4 bases, with 7 bases lying between them. The CDR3 is made up of 13 amino acids. Germline CDR1 SEHNR, CDR2 FQNEAQ (reference sequence). The study, taken as a whole, reports: Among TCRs, those above 1 in 1000 frequency were unaffected by DPC sensitization.

The library tagged each cDNA molecule with unique molecular identifiers. TCRdb recomputed calls from the RACE reads with MiXCR, one row per CDR3 protein. The repertoire holds tens of thousands of distinct CDR3 sequences, roughly 12% seen once, with about 3.5% in the top ten. This sequence originates from an older woman with alopecia areata. Some clones in this sample may be carry-over from other donors' samples. V and J are TRBV7-9 and TRBJ1-2, with D unclear. The sequenced sample was whole blood, obtained in connection with sensitization to the hapten diphenylcyclopropenone (DPC). The CDR3 coding sequence is TGTGCCAGCAGCTTAGGCAGAGTCTATGGCTACACCTTC. This translates into CASSLGRVYGYTF.